A single sample gave rise to the 15 T cell receptor beta chains below, sequenced in a study of shared clonotypes between healthy human individuals. Cells designated naive CD8 were CD45RO-negative and were positively selected for CCR7, with terminally differentiated effector memory CD45RA+ cells excluded. This table comes from immunoSEQ multiplex PCR, and its TCRdb copy is limited to in-frame clones, with some not included. In the table there are 1.5 million to 2.5 million clones, just under 95% of which are singletons. Sequenced material: naive CD8+ T cells sorted from blood. All receptors derive from a man aged 18-30 years in good health.

The chain employs TRBV5-1 and TRBJ2-7, with D perhaps TRBD1 or TRBD2 (6 bases each). Germline V gives CDR1 SGHRS, CDR2 YFSETQ. The CDR3 consists of 13 residues. The V gene lost 8 bases and the J gene lost 7 bases, with 19 bases spanning the gap. CDR3 loop: CARAGHLLGEQYF. Written as DNA, the CDR3 is TGCGCCAGGGCGGGACACCTCCTGGGGGAGCAGTACTTC. Looking up the rest from reference TRBV5-1 and TRBJ2-7 gives the full variable domain: KAGVTQTPRYLIKTRGQQVTLSCSPISGHRSVSWYQQTPGQGLQFLFEYFSETQRNKGNFPGRFSGRQFSNSRSEMNVSTLELGDSALYLCARAGHLLGEQYFGPGTRLTVT.

About this clone: Other DNA sequences in the same sample also yield this CDR3. The chain carries TRBV4-1 and TRBJ2-1; 8 positions match TRBD2. J gave up 3 bases and V 4 bases, and 2 bases lay outside the gene matches. The germline gives CDR1 MGHRA, CDR2 YSYEKL. The CDR3 sequence is 14 residues long. In nucleotides, the CDR3 is TGCGCCAGCAGCCCGGGGGGGAGCTACAATGAGCAGTTCTTC. Amino acids: CASSPGGSYNEQFF.

The chain employs TRBV7-2 and TRBJ2-1; possibly TRBD1 or TRBD2 for D (6 bases each). V was clipped by 5 bases and J by 5 bases, with 13 bases between them. The CDR3 loop spans 14 amino acids. The germline V gene has CDR1 SGHTA and CDR2 FQGNSA. The CDR3 here is CASSATGGHNEQFF. Written as DNA, the CDR3 is TGTGCCAGCAGCGCGACCGGGGGCCACAATGAGCAGTTCTTC.

This clone occurred once. The J gene is TRBJ2-1, the V gene TRBV7-9; unclear D gene. V was clipped by 6 bases and J by 5 bases, with 14 bases between them. The CDR3 is 14 amino acids. Looked up from germline, CDR1 is SEHNR and CDR2 is FQNEAQ (reference sequence). The CDR3 region is CASSLSAGDNEQFF. CDR3 nucleotides: TGTGCCAGCAGTCTTAGTGCAGGAGACAATGAGCAGTTCTTC.

V usage is TRBV15 and J usage is TRBJ2-5; TRBD2 is a possible D gene (6 bases). The CDR3 covers 16 residues. Germline values: CDR1 LNHNV, CDR2 YYDKDF (reference sequence). The V and J ends lost 0 bases and 5 bases respectively, with 16 bases between them. CDR3 in DNA: TGTGCCACCAGCAGAGAATTAACGGGAGAAGGGGAGACCCAGTACTTC. Protein sequence: CATSRELTGEGETQYF.

The gene calls are TRBV7-6 and TRBJ1-5; TRBD1 matches at 7 bases. Germline assignment: CDR1 SGHVS and CDR2 FNYEAQ. Trimming took 3 bases from V and 1 from J; bases not matched to a gene: 6. The CDR3 has 16 residues. The CDR3 sequence is CASSLGTVWSNQPQHF. The CDR3 DNA reads as TGTGCCAGCAGCTTGGGGACAGTTTGGAGCAATCAGCCCCAGCATTTT.

This chain links TRBV10-2 with TRBJ1-5; 10 bases match TRBD1. Unmatched junction bases numbered 4, after V lost 3 bases and J lost 5 bases. The CDR3 is 15 amino acids. Germline lookup yields CDR1 WSHSY and CDR2 SAAADI. CDR3 loop: CASSERDRGYQPQHF. The CDR3 DNA is TGCGCCAGCAGTGAAAGGGACAGGGGTTATCAGCCCCAGCATTTT.

The chain employs TRBV28 and TRBJ2-7, with D unclear. Germline V gives CDR1 MDHEN, CDR2 SYDVKM. The germline V and J ends were trimmed by 6 bases and 0 bases, with 12 bases remaining between them. The CDR3 extends over 14 amino acids. CDR3 loop: CASSRGQLSYEQYF. Written as DNA, the CDR3 is TGTGCCAGCAGCCGTGGGCAGCTCTCCTACGAGCAGTACTTC.

As for this clone: Other DNA variants within this sample encode the same CDR3. The chain combines TRBV5-4 with TRBJ1-1; D not resolved. Germline CDR1 is SGHNT and CDR2 is YYREEE (reference sequence). V lost 2 bases, J lost 0 bases, and 2 bases lay in between. The CDR3 spans 12 residues. CDR3 in DNA: TGTGCCAGCAGCTTTCTGAACACTGAAGCTTTCTTT. This codes for CASSFLNTEAFF.

The J gene is TRBJ2-2, the V gene TRBV9; the D is unclear. The CDR3 length is 17 residues. Trimming took 0 bases from V and 0 from J, leaving 12 bases between them. Germline assignment: CDR1 SGDLS and CDR2 YYNGEE. CDR3 DNA: TGTGCCAGCAGCGTAGCACCCAGCGTTTCGAACACCGGGGAGCTGTTTTTT. Its protein is CASSVAPSVSNTGELFF.

In this sample, this clone turned up once. The V call is TRBV9, the J call TRBJ1-1; D unresolved. CDR1 is SGDLS and CDR2 is YYNGEE in the germline V gene. V lost 0 bases and J 3 bases, leaving 12 bases between the germline ends. The CDR3 spans 15 residues. The CDR3: CASSVDGRRDTEAFF. The CDR3 nucleotides read TGTGCCAGCAGCGTAGACGGAAGGAGGGACACTGAAGCTTTCTTT.

The chain couples TRBV12-5 to TRBJ1-1, with D unclear. Per the germline V gene, CDR1 is LGHNT and CDR2 is FRNRAP. V lost 3 bases and J lost 10, with 12 bases in between. CDR3 length: 12 amino acids. This CDR3 is CASGFTPEGAFF. The CDR3 DNA reads as TGTGCTAGTGGTTTTACCCCGGAGGGAGCTTTCTTT.

Here the CDR3 reads CASSSRFGDNANTGELFF. The CDR3 coding sequence is TGTGCCAGCAGCTCTCGTTTTGGGGACAACGCGAACACCGGGGAGCTGTTTTTT. The V and J genes are TRBV7-9 and TRBJ2-2, with D possibly matching TRBD1 (6 bases). The V end was cut by 4 bases, the J end by 0 bases, with 18 bases between. This CDR3 contains 18 residues. Germline lookup yields CDR1 SEHNR and CDR2 FQNEAQ (reference sequence).

V is TRBV21-1 and J is TRBJ2-7. TRBV21-1 is designated a pseudogene. The CDR3 consists of 15 residues. For the CDR3, the DNA is TGTGCCAGCAGCAAATCGAGGGGATTCTCCTACGAGCAGTACTTC. Residues: CASSKSRGFSYEQYF.

This sequence joins TRBV7-9 and TRBJ2-1; 8 nucleotides align to TRBD1. Germline loops: CDR1 SEHNR, CDR2 FQNEAQ (reference sequence). V was pared by 1 base and J by 2 bases, with 7 bases of the junction left unmatched. The CDR3 sequence is 17 residues long. CDR3 sequence (DNA): TGTGCCAGCAGCTTAGTTGGGGACAGGAATACCTACAATGAGCAGTTCTTC. This translates into CASSLVGDRNTYNEQFF.